The entry that follows covers one TCR beta chain sequence. What it recognizes is unknown. Using immunoSEQ multiplex PCR, the repertoire was profiled, and TCRdb retains in-frame clones only, with some absent. The table includes 50,000 to 70,000 clones, approximately 83% detected once. This record belongs to a study of OX40 agonist ivuxolimab in advanced cancers. Study-wide results and limits: The study observed clonal expansion of CD4+ and CD8+ blood T cells by week 6 at 0.1 to 3.0 mg/kg.

This CDR3 contains 18 residues. Germline V gives CDR1 MNHNS, CDR2 SASEGT. The V end was cut by 1 base, the J end by 6 bases, with 24 bases between. This clonotype originated in an adult with an advanced solid tumor such as melanoma, head and neck, liver or kidney cancer. This chain joins TRBV6-1 and TRBJ1-1; D perhaps matches TRBD1 (5 bases). The material sequenced was CD4+ or CD8+ T cells sorted from blood, taken in a trial of the OX40 agonist ivuxolimab. The CDR3 here is CASSEDKEFDSEPPEAFF. The DNA of the CDR3 is TGTGCCAGCAGTGAAGATAAGGAGTTCGACAGTGAACCTCCTGAAGCTTTCTTT.